Presented here are 9 T cell receptor beta chains from one specimen sequenced in a study of cytomegalovirus exposure and HLA in healthy donors. Measured with immunoSEQ multiplex PCR; TCRdb has only the in-frame clones, and not every one. Of tens of thousands of clones in the sample, around nine tenths were seen once. The specimen was PBMCs. The receptors shown here come from a woman younger than 30 in good health and CMV-seropositive.

Of note for this clone: Sequence at one end of the junction differs from germline and may be a read error. The sample has other DNA sequences that encode this CDR3 too. The V call is TRBV4-2, the J call TRBJ2-3, with TRBD2 matching over 8 bases. The CDR3 is 17 amino acids. Germline-derived CDR1 and CDR2 are LGHNA and YNFKEQ. The CDR3 loop is CASSQTLGGGGIDTQYF. The DNA for the CDR3 is TGTGCTAGCAGCCAAACCCTTGGTGGCGGGGGGATAGATACGCAGTATTTT.

The chain links TRBV7-3 to TRBJ2-1; 10 bases are shared with TRBD2. The CDR3 is made up of 14 amino acids. Germline assignment: CDR1 SGHTA and CDR2 FQGTGA. Trimming cost V 5 bases and J 10 bases; bases outside gene matches: 8. As DNA, the CDR3 is TGTGCCAGCAGCCTCCCACTAGCGGGGCGGGAGCAGTTCTTC. This encodes CASSLPLAGREQFF. The whole variable domain, filled in from reference TRBV7-3 and TRBJ2-1, reads GAGVSQTPSNKVTEKGKYVELRCDPISGHTALYWYRQSLGQGPEFLIYFQGTGAADDSGLPNDRFFAVRPEGSVSTLKIQRTERGDSAVYLCASSLPLAGREQFFGPGTRLTVL.

The rearrangement joins TRBV7-9 to TRBJ2-2; possible D gene TRBD1, 5 bases. The CDR3 is made up of 16 amino acids. Germline V CDR1 and CDR2: SEHNR, FQNEAQ (reference sequence). Trimming stripped 5 bases from V and 0 bases from J, with 13 bases between. The CDR3 DNA is TGTGCCAGCAGCCCGACAGCGTACACGAACACCGGGGAGCTGTTTTTT. Amino acid sequence: CASSPTAYTNTGELFF.

The sample holds one count of this clone. V usage is TRBV2 and J usage is TRBJ1-4, with TRBD1 as a possible D gene (6 bases). This CDR3 comprises 15 residues. Germline assignment: CDR1 SNHLY and CDR2 FYNNEI. V lost 4 bases to trimming and J lost 7 bases, with 16 bases between them. The chain's CDR3 is CASSADRGSVEKLFF. In DNA form, the CDR3 reads TGTGCCAGCAGTGCGGACAGAGGAAGCGTTGAAAAACTGTTTTTT.

The rearrangement links TRBV5-3 to TRBJ2-4; 14 bases align to TRBD2. TRBV5-3 is placed among ORFs of uncertain function. The CDR3 runs to 17 residues. Losses at the gene ends were 4 bases for V and 3 bases for J; bases not matched to a gene: 6. The CDR3 reads CARSHLTSGRVKNIQYF. In DNA form, the CDR3 reads TGTGCCAGAAGCCATTTGACTAGCGGGAGGGTCAAAAACATTCAGTACTTC.

V is TRBV7-9 and J is TRBJ1-1; no clear D. With 1 base removed from V and 4 bases from J, the gap between germline ends came to 7 bases. In germline, CDR1 is SEHNR, CDR2 FQNEAQ (reference sequence). This CDR3 has 13 residues. The CDR3 loop reads CASSLERGTEAFF. The CDR3 nucleotides read TGTGCCAGCAGCTTAGAACGGGGCACTGAAGCTTTCTTT. Using reference TRBV7-9 and TRBJ1-1 for the parts outside the CDR3, the full variable domain is DTGVSQNPRHKITKRGQNVTFRCDPISEHNRLYWYRQTLGQGPEFLTYFQNEAQLEKSRLLSDRFSAERPKGSFSTLEIQRTEQGDSAMYLCASSLERGTEAFFGQGTRLTVV.

This chain joins TRBV7-2 and TRBJ1-1; 10 bases agree with TRBD1. Trimming removed 5 bases from V and 5 bases from J; junction bases left unmatched: 11. CDR3 size: 16 residues. Germline V lookup: CDR1 SGHTA, CDR2 FQGNSA. CDR3 region: CASSPSGTGVGTEAFF. The CDR3 bases are TGTGCCAGCAGCCCGAGCGGGACAGGGGTGGGGACTGAAGCTTTCTTT.

The sample holds one count of this clone. This chain links TRBV6-1 with TRBJ1-5; D not certain. Germline V gene data show CDR1 as MNHNS and CDR2 as SASEGT. V lost 9 bases and J 6 bases, leaving 12 bases between the germline ends. The length of the CDR3 is 12 residues. The CDR3 DNA reads TGTGCCAGTAAAGCATCGGGTCAGCCCCAGCATTTT. Amino acids: CASKASGQPQHF.

This clone was recorded once. Mismatch with germline at one junction end may stem from a read error. The sample carries other DNA sequences with the same CDR3. The V gene is TRBV10-3, the J gene TRBJ2-7; 7 nucleotides line up with TRBD1. CDR1 and CDR2 (germline): ENHRY, SYGVKD. This CDR3 has 12 residues. CDR3 loop: CASGQEPYEQYF. The CDR3 region has the DNA TGCGCCAGCGGACAGGAGCCCTACGAGCAGTACTTC.